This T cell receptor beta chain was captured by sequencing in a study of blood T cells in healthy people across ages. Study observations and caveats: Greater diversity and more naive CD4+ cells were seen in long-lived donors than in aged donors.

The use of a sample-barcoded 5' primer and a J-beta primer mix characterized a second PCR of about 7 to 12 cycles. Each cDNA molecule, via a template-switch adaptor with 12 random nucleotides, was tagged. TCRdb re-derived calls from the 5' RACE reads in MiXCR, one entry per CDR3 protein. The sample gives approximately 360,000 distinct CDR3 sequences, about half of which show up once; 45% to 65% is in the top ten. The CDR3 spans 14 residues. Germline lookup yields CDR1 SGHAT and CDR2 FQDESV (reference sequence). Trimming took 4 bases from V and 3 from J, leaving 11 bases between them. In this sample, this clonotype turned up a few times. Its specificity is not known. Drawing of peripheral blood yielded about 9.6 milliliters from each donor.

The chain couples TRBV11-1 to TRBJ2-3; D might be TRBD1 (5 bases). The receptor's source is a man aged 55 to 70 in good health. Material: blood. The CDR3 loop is CASSWGLDTDTQYF. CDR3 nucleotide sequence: TGTGCCAGCAGCTGGGGCCTCGATACAGATACGCAGTATTTT.